Below, 27 T cell receptor beta chains from the same sample are listed, as sequenced in a study of cytotoxic CD8 clonotypes in ibrutinib-treated CLL. This table comes from immunoSEQ multiplex PCR, and its TCRdb copy is limited to in-frame clones, with some not included. In the table there are 130,000 to 150,000 clones, about 80% of which are singletons. Source: PBMCs, taken after 12 months of ibrutinib treatment. These receptors originate from a human donor with chronic lymphocytic leukemia.

The chain recombines TRBV5-1 with TRBJ2-1, with 7 bases fitting TRBD2. With V trimmed by 7 bases and J by 0 bases, 7 bases remained unmatched. Per germline, CDR1 SGHRS and CDR2 YFSETQ. The length of the CDR3 is 15 residues. In DNA form, the CDR3 reads TGCGCCAGCCCAAGGGAGGGGAGCTCCTACAATGAGCAGTTCTTC. It codes for CASPREGSSYNEQFF.

This clone came up once. V is TRBV9 and J is TRBJ2-3; 7 nucleotides line up with TRBD1. J lost 6 bases, V lost 2 bases, and 6 bases had no gene match. Per germline, CDR1 SGDLS and CDR2 YYNGEE. CDR3 length: 14 amino acids. The CDR3 region is CASSVSGGKDTQYF. As DNA, the CDR3 is TGTGCCAGCAGCGTTTCAGGGGGAAAGGATACGCAGTATTTT.

There are a few counts of this clone. V gene TRBV21-1 combines with J gene TRBJ1-2. TRBV21-1 is designated a pseudogene. The CDR3 has 13 residues. DNA of the CDR3: TGTGCCAGCAGCAATCAGCCGAACTATGGCTACACCTTC. This sequence encodes CASSNQPNYGYTF.

The genes are TRBV7-8 and TRBJ1-2; D unclear. The CDR3 extends over 15 amino acids. The germline gives CDR1 SGHVS, CDR2 FQNEAQ. V lost 5 bases and J 4 bases, leaving 17 bases between the germline ends. The CDR3 protein is CASSPRRGVGYGYTF. In DNA, the CDR3 is TGTGCCAGCAGCCCTCGTCGTGGTGTGGGCTATGGCTACACCTTC.

The rearrangement uses TRBV4-3 and TRBJ2-1; D might be TRBD1 (5 bases). This CDR3 is 16 amino acids long. Trimming shortened V by 0 bases and J by 3 bases, and 12 bases separated the two germline ends. CDR1 and CDR2 (germline): LGHNA, YSLEER. Here the CDR3 reads CASSQEHLTDYNEQFF. The CDR3, as DNA: TGCGCCAGCAGCCAAGAACACCTGACAGACTACAATGAGCAGTTCTTC.

The J gene is TRBJ2-5, the V gene TRBV5-4; the D is unclear. The CDR3 loop spans 13 amino acids. V lost 4 bases and J 5 bases, leaving 12 bases between the germline ends. Germline V lookup: CDR1 SGHNT, CDR2 YYREEE (reference sequence). CDR3 coding DNA: TGTGCCAGCAGCACGACAACGGCTGAGACCCAGTACTTC. Its protein is CASSTTTAETQYF.

The chain is built from TRBV19 and TRBJ1-1; TRBD1 might be the D (6 bases). Trimming left V 3 bases short and J 8 bases short, with 16 bases between. CDR1 is LNHDA and CDR2 is SQIVND in the germline V gene (reference sequence). CDR3 length: 14 amino acids. DNA of the CDR3: TGTGCCAGTAGTATGGGAGGGGGGACGGACGAAGCTTTCTTT. This codes for CASSMGGGTDEAFF.

The genes are TRBV6-1 and TRBJ2-7; D ambiguous. The CDR3 consists of 15 residues. Trimming removed 3 bases from V and 2 bases from J, with 14 bases in between. Germline V gene sequence: CDR1 MNHNS, CDR2 SASEGT. Here the CDR3 reads CASSDAALPTYEQYF. DNA for the CDR3: TGTGCCAGCAGTGACGCGGCACTACCCACCTACGAGCAGTACTTC.

The genes are TRBV30 and TRBJ2-3; 7 bases match TRBD2. Germline trimming cut 2 bases from V and 5 bases from J; bases unmatched to any gene: 13. This CDR3 spans 16 amino acids. Germline V lookup: CDR1 GTSNPN, CDR2 SVGIG (reference sequence). CDR3 nucleotides: TGTGCCTGGAGTACGAGCTCCCGGGAGGACGAAGATACGCAGTATTTT. Encoded protein: CAWSTSSREDEDTQYF.

The chain employs TRBV7-2 and TRBJ1-2; 7 bases are shared with TRBD1. The germline V gene encodes CDR1 SGHTA and CDR2 FQGNSA. V trimming: 2 bases; J trimming: 4 bases; junction bases outside the gene matches: 7. This CDR3 comprises 15 residues. CDR3 sequence: CASSLSRGTSYGYTF. The DNA for the CDR3 is TGTGCCAGCAGCTTAAGCAGGGGGACCTCCTATGGCTACACCTTC. Filled out from reference TRBV7-2 and TRBJ1-2, the complete variable domain reads GAGVSQSPSNKVTEKGKDVELRCDPISGHTALYWYRQSLGQGLEFLIYFQGNSAPDKSGLPSDRFSAERTGGSVSTLTIQRTQQEDSAVYLCASSLSRGTSYGYTFGSGTRLTVV.

On this clone: A read error may account for a junction end that differs from germline. This chain uses TRBV5-1 with TRBJ2-5; the match to TRBD2 covers 9 bases. Germline assignment: CDR1 SGHRS and CDR2 YFSETQ. The CDR3 spans 15 residues. CDR3 amino acids: CASSRREGGEESQYF. The CDR3 DNA follows: TGCGCCAGCAGCAGGCGGGAGGGGGGCGAAGAGTCCCAGTACTTC.

This chain connects TRBV7-6 to TRBJ2-2; D possibly corresponds to TRBD1 (7 bases). V lost 5 bases and J 2 bases, leaving 15 bases between the germline ends. Germline assignment: CDR1 SGHVS and CDR2 FNYEAQ. The CDR3 spans 16 residues. The CDR3 sequence is CASSQGGTANTGELFF. DNA for the CDR3: TGTGCCAGCAGCCAAGGGGGGACAGCAAACACCGGGGAGCTGTTTTTT.

This clone was observed a single time. The chain recombines TRBV5-1 with TRBJ2-5, with TRBD2 identical over 11 bases. Germline CDR1 is SGHRS and CDR2 is YFSETQ. CDR3 length: 15 residues. Trimming removed 6 bases from V and 2 bases from J; junction bases left unmatched: 6. The CDR3 nucleotides read TGCGCCAGCACCCGAGGGACTAGCGGACAAGAGACCCAGTACTTC. Translated: CASTRGTSGQETQYF.

The chain is built from TRBV4-2 and TRBJ2-3, with 15 nucleotides matching TRBD2. Losses at the gene ends were 0 bases for V and 0 bases for J; bases not matched to a gene: 10. The CDR3 runs to 21 residues. CDR1 and CDR2 from the germline V gene are LGHNA and YNFKEQ. In nucleotides, the CDR3 is TGTGCCAGCAGCCAAGACGGACTAGCGGGAGGGCGGGGGTCTAGCACAGATACGCAGTATTTT. It encodes CASSQDGLAGGRGSSTDTQYF.

This clone was recorded a few times. This sequence joins TRBV15 and TRBJ1-2, with 8 bases identical to TRBD1. The CDR3 covers 13 residues. Germline loops: CDR1 LNHNV, CDR2 YYDKDF (reference sequence). After removal of 1 base from V and 6 bases from J, the junction contained 1 base not matched to a gene. This CDR3 is CATSRVQGDGYTF. CDR3 sequence (DNA): TGTGCCACCAGCAGAGTACAGGGGGATGGCTACACCTTC.

For this clone: One junction end does not reproduce the germline sequence, and a read error may be involved. This sequence joins TRBV11-2 and TRBJ2-2, with TRBD1 matching over 8 bases. The CDR3 covers 14 residues. Looked up from germline, CDR1 is SGHAT and CDR2 is FQNNGV. The DNA of the CDR3 is TGTGCCAGCAGTTTAGACAGGGGCACCGGGGAGCTGTTTTTT. Protein product: CASSLDRGTGELFF.

The rearrangement uses TRBV5-1 and TRBJ2-5; 8 positions agree with TRBD2. The germline gives CDR1 SGHRS, CDR2 YFSETQ. The CDR3 consists of 17 residues. V lost 0 bases and J lost 0; bases outside the gene matches: 7. CDR3 in DNA: TGCGCCAGCAGCTTGGTTTGGCTAGCGGGTAACCAAGAGACCCAGTACTTC. Its protein product is CASSLVWLAGNQETQYF. Looking up the rest from reference TRBV5-1 and TRBJ2-5 gives the full variable domain: KAGVTQTPRYLIKTRGQQVTLSCSPISGHRSVSWYQQTPGQGLQFLFEYFSETQRNKGNFPGRFSGRQFSNSRSEMNVSTLELGDSALYLCASSLVWLAGNQETQYFGPGTRLLVL.

The chain combines TRBV6-5 with TRBJ2-7; 14 bases fit TRBD2. V lost 7 bases, J lost 4 bases, and 6 bases stayed unmatched. CDR1 is MNHEY, CDR2 SVGAGI, per germline. CDR3 length: 15 residues. The DNA for the CDR3 is TGTGCCAGCATTGGGACTAGCGGGAGTCTATACGAGCAGTACTTC. Translating gives CASIGTSGSLYEQYF.

This CDR3 is CASKGPNTEAFF. The CDR3 DNA reads TGTGCCAGCAAGGGGCCGAACACTGAAGCTTTCTTT. This chain uses TRBV28 with TRBJ1-1; the D gene is possibly TRBD1 (5 bases). Germline V lookup: CDR1 MDHEN, CDR2 SYDVKM. Trimming left V 7 bases short and J 1 base short, with 7 bases between. This CDR3 contains 12 residues.

The rearrangement links TRBV12-5 to TRBJ2-1; TRBD2 aligns across 7 bases. This CDR3 region has 14 residues. Germline V gene sequence: CDR1 LGHNT, CDR2 FRNRAP. J gave up 7 bases and V 5 bases, and 8 bases lay outside the gene matches. CDR3 coding DNA: TGTGCTAGTGGTATCCCCGGGACTAAGAATGAGCAGTTCTTC. As protein: CASGIPGTKNEQFF.

CDR3 amino acids: CSVTGTGRNTEAFF. The DNA of the CDR3 is TGCAGCGTCACCGGGACAGGTAGAAACACTGAAGCTTTCTTT. The chain couples TRBV29-1 to TRBJ1-1, with 8 bases matching TRBD1. The CDR3 totals 14 residues. The J segment lost 2 bases and the V segment lost 6 bases, leaving 8 bases of the junction unmatched. Germline CDR1 SQVTM, CDR2 ANQGSEA.

This clone has just one count. The V gene is TRBV2, the J gene TRBJ1-1, with 8 bases aligning to TRBD1. The CDR3 extends over 16 amino acids. The V and J ends lost 7 bases and 4 bases, in that order; junction bases with no gene match: 14. Germline V gene data show CDR1 as SNHLY and CDR2 as FYNNEI. CDR3 loop: CASIPPSGQAFTEAFF. CDR3 DNA sequence: TGTGCCAGCATCCCCCCCTCGGGACAGGCCTTCACTGAAGCTTTCTTT.

This rearrangement joins TRBV29-1 to TRBJ2-3, with 10 bases aligning to TRBD1. CDR3 length: 13 amino acids. Germline V CDR1 and CDR2: SQVTM, ANQGSEA. The junction had 6 bases not matched to a gene; V was cut back by 7 bases and J by 5 bases. The CDR3 here is CSAPGQGLDTQYF. CDR3 DNA: TGCAGCGCTCCGGGACAGGGGCTAGATACGCAGTATTTT.

The chain links TRBV7-9 to TRBJ2-1; no clear D. Germline CDR1 reads SEHNR; CDR2 reads FQNEAQ (reference sequence). Trimming pared 5 bases from V and 5 bases from J, leaving 7 bases between. The CDR3 has 12 amino acids. Written as DNA, the CDR3 is TGTGCCAGCAGCCCAAGCAACAATGAGCAGTTCTTC. This encodes CASSPSNNEQFF. The variable domain in full, with the rest retrieved from reference TRBV7-9 and TRBJ2-1, is DTGVSQNPRHKITKRGQNVTFRCDPISEHNRLYWYRQTLGQGPEFLTYFQNEAQLEKSRLLSDRFSAERPKGSFSTLEIQRTEQGDSAMYLCASSPSNNEQFFGPGTRLTVL.

This chain joins TRBV25-1 and TRBJ2-1, with no clear D. The germline V gene encodes CDR1 MGHDK and CDR2 SYGVNS. This CDR3 is built from 11 residues. V was trimmed by 4 bases and J by 6 bases, leaving 4 bases between them. The CDR3 DNA is TGTGCCAGCAGTGGGGGCAATGAGCAGTTCTTC. Translated, it gives CASSGGNEQFF.

This chain uses TRBV7-9 with TRBJ2-1, with unresolved D. This CDR3 is built from 13 residues. The V and J ends lost 1 base and 4 bases respectively, with 5 bases between them. Germline loops: CDR1 SEHNR, CDR2 FQNEAQ (reference sequence). CDR3 sequence reads: CASSLGKYNEQFF. The CDR3 nucleotides are TGTGCCAGCAGCTTAGGTAAATACAATGAGCAGTTCTTC.

As DNA, the CDR3 is TGTGCCAGCAGCTTAGGGGAGTTATTCACCGGGGAGCTGTTTTTT. Protein sequence: CASSLGELFTGELFF. The chain recombines TRBV7-6 with TRBJ2-2, with D maybe TRBD2 (5 bases). This CDR3 is built from 15 residues. Germline lookup yields CDR1 SGHVS and CDR2 FNYEAQ. V lost 1 base and J 4 bases, leaving 10 bases between the germline ends.